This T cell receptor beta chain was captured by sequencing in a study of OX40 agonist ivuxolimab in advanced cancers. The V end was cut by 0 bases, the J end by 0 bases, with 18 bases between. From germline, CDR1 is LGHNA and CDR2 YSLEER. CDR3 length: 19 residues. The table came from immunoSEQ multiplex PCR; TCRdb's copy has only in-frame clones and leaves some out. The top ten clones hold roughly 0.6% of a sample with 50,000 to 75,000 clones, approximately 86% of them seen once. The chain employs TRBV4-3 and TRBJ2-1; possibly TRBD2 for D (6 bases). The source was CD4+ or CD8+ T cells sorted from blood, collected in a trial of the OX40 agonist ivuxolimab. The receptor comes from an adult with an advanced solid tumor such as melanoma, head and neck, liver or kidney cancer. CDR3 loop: CASSQDPPSGRNSYNEQFF. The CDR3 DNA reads TGCGCCAGCAGCCAAGACCCTCCTTCCGGGAGAAACTCCTACAATGAGCAGTTCTTC.